This entry describes one TCR beta chain. Its specificity is not known. TCRdb's copy holds only in-frame clones and misses some; the assay was immunoSEQ multiplex PCR. This sample has approximately 58,000 clones, with roughly 90% found just once. This entry comes from a study of chemoradiotherapy in HPV16-positive cancers. Whole-study results and caveats: Functional assays defining HPV-specific T cells used only two HPV16-positive patients.

The germline V gene encodes CDR1 GTSNPN and CDR2 SVGIG (reference sequence). CDR3 length equals 11 residues. V was cut by 3 bases and J by 2 bases, with 4 bases left in between. The TCR comes from a human donor with HPV-associated anogenital cancer. This chain joins TRBV30 and TRBJ1-2, with D unresolved. The material sequenced was blood, taken from a patient who underwent chemoradiotherapy. The CDR3 spells CAWRENYGYTF. For the CDR3, the DNA is TGTGCCTGGAGGGAGAACTATGGCTACACCTTC.